This T cell receptor beta chain appears in the sequencing data of a study of T cells in Graves' hyperthyroidism and ophthalmopathy. This clonotype was seen many times. Its antigen is undetermined. Study-level points and caveats: Ophthalmopathy onset followed model prediction by a median about six months.

Amplification of TCR beta CDR3 regions was performed using RNA transcripts as template. With the HTBI primer set, the TCR CDR3 went through a first round of RT-PCR. TCRdb re-derived calls from the multiplex PCR reads in MiXCR, one entry per CDR3 protein. Here the sample spans 400,000 or so distinct CDR3 sequences, about 14% being singletons. The CDR3 consists of 17 residues. The germline V gene has CDR1 DFQATT and CDR2 SNEGSKA (reference sequence). J gave up 7 bases and V 1 base, and 8 bases lay outside the gene matches. Material: blood. The V call is TRBV20-1, the J call TRBJ2-3, with TRBD2 identical over 16 bases. The sequence was obtained from a woman in her twenties or thirties with Graves' ophthalmopathy. CDR3 residues: CSARGSGTSGGANTQYF. In DNA form, the CDR3 reads TGCAGTGCTAGAGGCTCCGGGACTAGCGGGGGGGCCAATACGCAGTATTTT.